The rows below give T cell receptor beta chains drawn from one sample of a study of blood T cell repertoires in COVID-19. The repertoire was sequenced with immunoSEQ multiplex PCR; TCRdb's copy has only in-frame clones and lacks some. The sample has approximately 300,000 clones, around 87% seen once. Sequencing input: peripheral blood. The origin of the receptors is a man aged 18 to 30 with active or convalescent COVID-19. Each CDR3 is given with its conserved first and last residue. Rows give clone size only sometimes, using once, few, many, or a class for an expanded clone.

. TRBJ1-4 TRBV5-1 CASSLTGTVNEKLFF
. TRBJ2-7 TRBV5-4 CASKFTGAYEQYF
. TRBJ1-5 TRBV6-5 CASSYSSGVQPQHF
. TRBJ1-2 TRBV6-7 CASSYSRDRTYGYTF
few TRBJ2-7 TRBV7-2 CASSFLAGGPYEQYF
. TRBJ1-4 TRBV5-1 CASREGVFGEKLFF
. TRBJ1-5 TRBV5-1 CASSFLPSGQGFFQPQHF
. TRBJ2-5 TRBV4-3 CASSQVTGGVETQYF
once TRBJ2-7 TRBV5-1 CASRTSAGVFYEQYF
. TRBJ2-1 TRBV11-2 CASSLSTRRGAWDEQFF
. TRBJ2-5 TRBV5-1 CASSLTSGQETQYF
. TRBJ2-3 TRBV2 CASSRRGLDTQYF
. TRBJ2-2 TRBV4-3 CASSQDWGWAGLGTGELFF
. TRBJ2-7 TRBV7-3 CASTRKAESHEQYF
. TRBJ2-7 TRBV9 CASSEGQSTSYEQYF
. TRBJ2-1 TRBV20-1 CSASDLSVNSYNEQFF
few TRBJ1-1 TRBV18 CASSLTGQGARNTEAFF
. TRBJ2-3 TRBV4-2 CASSRGGDLAGADTQYF
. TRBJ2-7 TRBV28 CASSLTGTGDEQYF
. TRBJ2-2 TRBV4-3 CASSQDSRVVTGELFF